This entry lists 9 T cell receptor beta chains sequenced from one sample in a study of shared clonotypes between healthy human individuals. Clones were sequenced by immunoSEQ multiplex PCR, and TCRdb holds only the in-frame ones, with some missing. The table lists a few million clones, 85% to 95% of them singletons, with about 0.39% in the top ten. Specimen: naive CD4+ T cells from PBMCs. Subset: CD45RA+ positively selected. Receptors originate from a man younger than 35 in good health. Some clones in this sample may be carry-over from other donors' samples.

The chain uses TRBV14 and TRBJ1-1, with D hard to call. Trimming stripped 4 bases from V and 6 bases from J, with 18 bases between. CDR1 is SGHDN and CDR2 is FVKESK in the germline V gene. The CDR3 loop spans 15 amino acids. CDR3 nucleotides: TGTGCCAGCAGCCCCCTTGGGCAGCTCGGCGCTGAAGCTTTCTTT. Its translation: CASSPLGQLGAEAFF.

The chain joins TRBV19 to TRBJ1-5; TRBD1 aligns across 9 bases. J gave up 2 bases and V 3 bases, and 11 bases lay outside the gene matches. Germline CDR1 LNHDA, CDR2 SQIVND (reference sequence). The CDR3 is 18 residues long. The CDR3 DNA follows: TGTGCCAGTAGTATCTGGACAGGGGATATGCAGGGCAATCAGCCCCAGCATTTT. Translated: CASSIWTGDMQGNQPQHF.

The rearrangement joins TRBV15 to TRBJ2-7; 8 bases fit TRBD1. Germline V gives CDR1 LNHNV, CDR2 YYDKDF (reference sequence). V shed 2 bases and J 6 bases; nucleotides not matched to a gene: 6. This CDR3 contains 14 residues. The CDR3 reads CATSRSTGGFEQYF. The CDR3 region has the DNA TGTGCCACCAGCAGATCCACAGGGGGGTTCGAGCAGTACTTC.

The chain carries TRBV28 and TRBJ2-1; the D gene could be TRBD1 or TRBD2 (5 bases each). The CDR3 covers 15 residues. Trimming left V 2 bases short and J 6 bases short, with 14 bases between. Per germline, CDR1 MDHEN and CDR2 SYDVKM. In nucleotides, the CDR3 is TGTGCCAGCAGTTTACGGACACTAGGGGTCAATGAGCAGTTCTTC. Translating it yields CASSLRTLGVNEQFF.

This clone was counted between two and nine times. This rearrangement joins TRBV30 to TRBJ1-5; D is uncertain. CDR3 size: 14 residues. Per germline, CDR1 GTSNPN and CDR2 SVGIG (reference sequence). Trimming left V 2 bases short and J 2 bases short, with 10 bases between. As DNA, the CDR3 is TGTGCCTGGAGTAAAGGGAGTGGCAATCAGCCCCAGCATTTT. Translated, it gives CAWSKGSGNQPQHF.

The rearrangement joins TRBV7-2 to TRBJ2-5; D call uncertain. The CDR3 loop spans 16 amino acids. V lost 1 base to trimming and J lost 0 bases, with 12 bases between them. CDR1 is SGHTA, CDR2 FQGNSA, per germline. The CDR3 DNA reads as TGTGCCAGCAGCTTAGGTTTAACCTCGTACCAAGAGACCCAGTACTTC. Protein: CASSLGLTSYQETQYF.

The chain uses TRBV5-7 and TRBJ2-7; 8 bases line up with TRBD2. TRBV5-7 is classed as an ORF, of uncertain function. Trimming cost V 4 bases and J 3 bases; bases outside gene matches: 15. The CDR3 extends over 17 amino acids. The CDR3, as DNA: TGTGCCAGCAGCCTCCAGACAGTCCTAGCGGGCAACTACGAGCAGTACTTC. As protein: CASSLQTVLAGNYEQYF.

V usage is TRBV28 and J usage is TRBJ2-7; 10 bases fit TRBD1. CDR3 length equals 15 residues. The V and J ends lost 7 bases and 2 bases, in that order; junction bases with no gene match: 8. CDR1 is MDHEN and CDR2 is SYDVKM in the germline V gene. The CDR3 sequence is CASNPPGQGPYEQYF. The CDR3 DNA sequence: TGTGCCAGCAACCCACCGGGACAGGGGCCCTACGAGCAGTACTTC.

Of note for this clone: This specimen includes other DNA sequences encoding the same CDR3. The chain carries TRBV18 and TRBJ2-3; no reliable D call. From germline, CDR1 is KGHSH and CDR2 LQKENI. This CDR3 is built from 12 residues. V was pared by 2 bases and J by 4 bases, with 4 bases between. CDR3 residues: CASSPKADTQYF. CDR3 in DNA: TGTGCCAGCTCACCAAAAGCAGATACGCAGTATTTT.